The rows below give T cell receptor beta chains drawn from one sample of a study of a mutant IDH1 vaccine in newly diagnosed glioma. This table comes from immunoSEQ multiplex PCR, and its TCRdb copy is limited to in-frame clones, with some not included. The sample shows tens of thousands of clones, roughly 71% of them seen only once. No antigen has been identified for these receptors. This sample comprised PBMCs, obtained from a glioma patient whose treatment included an IDH1 peptide vaccine. The receptors stem from a man aged 50 to 60 with glioma. The CDR3 runs from the conserved cysteine through the conserved F or W.

v_call,j_call,cdr3_aa
TRBV6-6,TRBJ2-1,CASSEPNGLFGFF
TRBV28,TRBJ1-4,CASSSASGGLGEKLFF
TRBV6-1,TRBJ2-7,CASSEVGGSTYEQYF
TRBV7-2,TRBJ1-5,CASSLTGGGRSNQPQHF
TRBV4-2,TRBJ2-3,CASSQARTGGPDTQYF
TRBV29-1,TRBJ2-3,CSAGGTGPDTQYF
TRBV29-1,TRBJ1-2,CSVEETGEAGTSTGGYTF
TRBV2,TRBJ2-7,CASRAPWDSAETYEQYF
TRBV10-2,TRBJ2-5,CASSGWGQTQETQYF
TRBV7-2,TRBJ2-3,CASIPGGGITDTQYF
TRBV30,TRBJ2-7,CAWSVLYEQYF
TRBV10-1,TRBJ2-7,CARPQAEQYF
TRBV9,TRBJ1-6,CASSVEGKVQPLHF
TRBV7-2,TRBJ2-7,CASSLKAGGGYEQYF
TRBV7-2,TRBJ2-1,CASSLDRDNEQFF
TRBV11-2,TRBJ2-7,CASRGVYEQYF
TRBV2,TRBJ1-5,CATTGGSNQPQHF
TRBV7-2,TRBJ2-1,CASSSSGGAYFNEQFF
TRBV5-1,TRBJ1-4,CASSSTGSEKLFF
TRBV7-2,TRBJ2-3,CASSRGGQGTDTQYF
TRBV19,TRBJ1-2,CASSIGSGGPYGYTF
TRBV7-8,TRBJ2-3,CASSLEGFTDTQYF
TRBV4-1,TRBJ2-2,CASSHHLGQRTTGELFF
TRBV7-2,TRBJ1-3,CASSLGRNTIYF
TRBV6-6,TRBJ2-7,CASSYSLPETYEQYF
TRBV11-3,TRBJ2-3,CASSLDADTQYF
TRBV29-1,TRBJ2-1,CSVDTDRSNNEQFF
TRBV28,TRBJ1-4,CASISPGREKLFF
TRBV6-1,TRBJ1-5,CASSDRAGGGNQPQHF
TRBV30,TRBJ1-2,CAWGQGTNYGYTF
TRBV5-1,TRBJ1-2,CASSSVPQGGDGYTF
TRBV4-2,TRBJ2-1,CASSQEDSRNNEQFF